The subject of this entry is one TCR beta chain. Its matching antigen is unknown. Clones were sequenced by immunoSEQ multiplex PCR, and TCRdb holds only the in-frame ones, with some missing. The table shows 35,000 to 40,000 clones, with approximately 86% occurring only once. CDR1 is SNHLY and CDR2 is FYNNEI in the germline V gene. Trimming cost V 6 bases and J 8 bases, with 11 bases left between them. The CDR3 has 12 residues. The entry originates in a study of T cells in narcolepsy. The overall study: Healthy controls were enrolled alongside patients with narcolepsy type 1 or type 2.

Study-wide results and limits: Autoreactive clonotypes reportedly recurred in blood of same and different patients, not controls. HCRT-specific and TRIB2-specific autoreactive clonotypes appeared among same-patient CSF and blood CD4+ clonotypes.

Sequences were obtained from CD45RA- memory CD4+ T cells from PBMCs. The source is a human donor with narcolepsy. The chain joins TRBV2 to TRBJ2-1; no reliable D call. In nucleotides, the CDR3 is TGTGCCAGCAGCGGGCTAGACTATGAGCAGTTCTTC. It encodes CASSGLDYEQFF. Supplemented by reference TRBV2 and TRBJ2-1, the full variable domain reads EPEVTQTPSHQVTQMGQEVILRCVPISNHLYFYWYRQILGQKVEFLVSFYNNEISEKSEIFDDQFSVERPDGSNFTLKIRSTKLEDSAMYFCASSGLDYEQFFGPGTRLTVL.